This is a list of T cell receptor beta chains from one sample in a study of graft-versus-host responses after intestinal transplantation. The table came from immunoSEQ multiplex PCR; TCRdb's copy has only in-frame clones and leaves some out. The table lists about 17,000 clones, 60% to 85% of them singletons, with 7% to 8% in the top ten. Sequences were derived from ileum tissue, sampled approximately 450 days after intestinal transplant. These receptors were obtained from a human patient who received an intestinal transplant, so some T cells may come from the graft donor. The conserved cysteine and the conserved F or W are not part of the CDR3 here. Fields, in order: V gene, CDR3 protein.

TRBV6-1	ASSEAPTDYNEQF
TRBV7-3	ASSPTGNYGYT
TRBV21-1	ASSKQGPGGREQY
TRBV11-2	ASSPLAGSSYNEQF
TRBV19	ASSILGRNYGYT
TRBV11-1	ASSLGRAVITDTQY
TRBV10-1	ASSGTGFYEQY
TRBV10-3	ASRNRESSYEQY
TRBV5-1	ASSDTGGIEETQY
TRBV9	ASSPSGASYEQY
TRBV7-9	ASSLGATEQF
TRBV28	ASIPGGLPLYEQY
TRBV5-4	ASSLFSGGSSYNEQF
TRBV5-1	ASSSRGGLNSPLH
TRBV7-8	ASSLLPVRGRSNQPQH
TRBV10-3	ARSGGAGGSYEQY
TRBV7-8	ASSFRIPGVGEAF
TRBV5-1	ASSLEVGTGGTEAF
TRBV29-1	SVETNTEAF
TRBV2	ASRGVGMETQY
TRBV5-1	ASSARDSYNEQF
TRBV6-1	ASPHPQQNYGYT
TRBV19	ASRLQGGRHYGYT
TRBV14	ASSHTGRTFSYEQY
TRBV6-4	ASSDEDTENNSPLH
TRBV19	ASSPRVGEQY
TRBV7-6	ASSAGWGQSEQY
TRBV5-1	ASSDRLAGGGDEQY
TRBV5-1	ASSLGVGTATDTQY
TRBV29-1	SVEDRVAEADYGYT
TRBV19	ASSLGGSNEQY
TRBV2	ARSVEWEGADGNQPQH
TRBV19	ASRYRDQPQH
TRBV25-1	ASSEYKAGPADEQF
TRBV18	ASSTRGDEQY
TRBV2	ASSGQGDNSPLH
TRBV19	ASSASGARNTEAF
TRBV25-1	ASSLSVGGNSPLH
TRBV7-8	ASSLIPGQANTEAF
TRBV18	ASSPRRVQNIQY
TRBV11-2	ASGQGLAGYNEQF
TRBV11-2	ASSLAVGGAWGGYT
TRBV10-3	AISGLGQGRGETQY
TRBV12-5	ASGSSLPRGGSPLH
TRBV19	ASSHSGGDGYT
TRBV27	ARQGDYGYT
TRBV2	ASRGTGGGIQH
TRBV6-5	ASSYTGGTEAF
TRBV19	ASSISTYYTEAF
TRBV18	ASSLTGYGNTIY
TRBV12-2	ASPEPGANVLT
TRBV9	ASSLQGTLDEQF
TRBV4-1	ASSKVAPQETQY
TRBV27	ASSQTTGGESYGYT
TRBV6-1	ASIWTGGSYGYT
TRBV11-3	ASSGQGGPSTGELF
TRBV27	ASSDGTGGSEQY
TRBV27	ASSPTGTARNEQY